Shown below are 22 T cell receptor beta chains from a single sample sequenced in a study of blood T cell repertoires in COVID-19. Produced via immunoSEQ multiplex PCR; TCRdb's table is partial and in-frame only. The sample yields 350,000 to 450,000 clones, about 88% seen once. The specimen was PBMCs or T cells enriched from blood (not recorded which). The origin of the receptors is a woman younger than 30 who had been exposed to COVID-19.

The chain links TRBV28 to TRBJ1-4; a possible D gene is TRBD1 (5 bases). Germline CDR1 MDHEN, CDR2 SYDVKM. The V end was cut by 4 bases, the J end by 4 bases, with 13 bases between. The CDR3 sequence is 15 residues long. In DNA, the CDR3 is TGTGCCAGCAGTTCACGACGGGGGATTAATGAAAAACTGTTTTTT. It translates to CASSSRRGINEKLFF.

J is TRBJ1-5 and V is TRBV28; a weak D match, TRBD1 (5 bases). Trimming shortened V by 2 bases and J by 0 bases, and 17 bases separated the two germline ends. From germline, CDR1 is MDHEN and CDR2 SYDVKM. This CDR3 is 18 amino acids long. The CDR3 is CASSLAYMRQISNQPQHF. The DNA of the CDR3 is TGTGCCAGCAGTTTAGCCTACATGAGACAGATTAGCAATCAGCCCCAGCATTTT. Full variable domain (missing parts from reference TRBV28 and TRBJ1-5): DVKVTQSSRYLVKRTGEKVFLECVQDMDHENMFWYRQDPGLGLRLIYFSYDVKMKEKGDIPEGYSVSREKKERFSLILESASTNQTSMYLCASSLAYMRQISNQPQHFGDGTRLSIL.

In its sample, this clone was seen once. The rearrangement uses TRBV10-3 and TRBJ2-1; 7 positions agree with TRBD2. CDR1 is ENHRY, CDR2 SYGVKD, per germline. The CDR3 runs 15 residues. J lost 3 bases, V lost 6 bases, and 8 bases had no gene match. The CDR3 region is CAIRKTSSDYNEQFF. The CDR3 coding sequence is TGTGCCATCAGGAAGACTAGCTCGGACTACAATGAGCAGTTCTTC.

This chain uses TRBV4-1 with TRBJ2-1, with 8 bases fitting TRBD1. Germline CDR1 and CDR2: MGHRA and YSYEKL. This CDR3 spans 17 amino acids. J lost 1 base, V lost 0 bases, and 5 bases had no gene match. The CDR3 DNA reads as TGCGCCAGCAGCCAAGAGCCCGGGACAGGATCCTACAATGAGCAGTTCTTC. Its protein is CASSQEPGTGSYNEQFF.

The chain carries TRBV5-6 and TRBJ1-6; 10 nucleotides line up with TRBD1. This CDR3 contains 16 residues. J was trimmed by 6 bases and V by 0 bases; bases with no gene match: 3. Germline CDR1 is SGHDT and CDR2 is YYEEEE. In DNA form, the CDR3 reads TGTGCCAGCAGCTTGGGTGGGACAGGGGTTAATTCACCCCTCCACTTT. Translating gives CASSLGGTGVNSPLHF.

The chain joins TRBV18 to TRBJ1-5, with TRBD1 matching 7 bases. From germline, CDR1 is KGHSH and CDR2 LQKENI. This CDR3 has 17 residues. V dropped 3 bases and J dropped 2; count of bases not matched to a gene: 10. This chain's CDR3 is CASSPSEGQIRNQPQHF. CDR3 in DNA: TGTGCCAGCTCACCTTCAGAGGGACAGATTCGCAATCAGCCCCAGCATTTT.

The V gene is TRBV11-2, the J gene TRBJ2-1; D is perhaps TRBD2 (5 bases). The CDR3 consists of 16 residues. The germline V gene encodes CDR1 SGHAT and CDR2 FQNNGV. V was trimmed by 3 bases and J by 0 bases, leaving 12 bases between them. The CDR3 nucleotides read TGTGCCAGCAGCTTCAAGGAGGATAGCTCCTACAATGAGCAGTTCTTC. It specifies CASSFKEDSSYNEQFF.

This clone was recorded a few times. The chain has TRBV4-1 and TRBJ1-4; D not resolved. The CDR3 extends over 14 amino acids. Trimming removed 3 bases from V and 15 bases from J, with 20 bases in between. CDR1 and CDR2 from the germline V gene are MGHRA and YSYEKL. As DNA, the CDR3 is TGCGCCAGCAGCCACCCGCCCGTTGGCAAAAAGTTGTTTTTT. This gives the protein CASSHPPVGKKLFF.

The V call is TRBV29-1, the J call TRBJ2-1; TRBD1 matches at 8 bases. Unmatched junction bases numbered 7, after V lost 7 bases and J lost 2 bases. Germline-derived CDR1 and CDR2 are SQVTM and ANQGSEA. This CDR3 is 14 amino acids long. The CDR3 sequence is CSAPGTGAYNEQFF. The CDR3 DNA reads TGCAGCGCTCCCGGGACAGGAGCCTACAATGAGCAGTTCTTC.

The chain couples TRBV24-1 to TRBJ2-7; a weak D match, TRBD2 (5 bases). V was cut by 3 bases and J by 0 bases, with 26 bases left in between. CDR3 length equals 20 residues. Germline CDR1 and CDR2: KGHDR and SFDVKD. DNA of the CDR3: TGTGCCACCAGTGATCCCCTTAAATTCCGGCACCGGGAAACCTCCTACGAGCAGTACTTC. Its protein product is CATSDPLKFRHRETSYEQYF.

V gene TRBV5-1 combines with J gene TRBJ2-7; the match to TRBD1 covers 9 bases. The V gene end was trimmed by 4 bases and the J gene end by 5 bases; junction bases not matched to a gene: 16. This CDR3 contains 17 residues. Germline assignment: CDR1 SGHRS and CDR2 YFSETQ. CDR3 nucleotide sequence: TGCGCCAGCAGCGAAGGGACAGGGAAATCTCGGAACAACGAGCAGTACTTC. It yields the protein CASSEGTGKSRNNEQYF.

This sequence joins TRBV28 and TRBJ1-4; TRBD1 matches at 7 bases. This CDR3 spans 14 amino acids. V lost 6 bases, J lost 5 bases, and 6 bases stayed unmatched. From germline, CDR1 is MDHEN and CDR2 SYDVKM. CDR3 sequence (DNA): TGTGCCAGCAGCCCCGGGACAGCAAATGAAAAACTGTTTTTT. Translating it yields CASSPGTANEKLFF.

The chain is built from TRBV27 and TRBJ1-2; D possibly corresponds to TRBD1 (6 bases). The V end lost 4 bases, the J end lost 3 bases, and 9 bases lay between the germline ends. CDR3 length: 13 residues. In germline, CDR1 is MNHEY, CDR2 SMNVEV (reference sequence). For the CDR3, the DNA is TGTGCCAGCAGTTCACAGGGATACTATGGCTACACCTTC. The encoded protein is CASSSQGYYGYTF.

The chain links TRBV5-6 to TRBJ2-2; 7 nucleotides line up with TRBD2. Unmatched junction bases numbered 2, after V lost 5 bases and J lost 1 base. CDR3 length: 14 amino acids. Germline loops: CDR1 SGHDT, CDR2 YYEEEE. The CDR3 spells CASSWEGNTGELFF. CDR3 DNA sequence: TGTGCCAGCAGTTGGGAGGGGAACACCGGGGAGCTGTTTTTT.

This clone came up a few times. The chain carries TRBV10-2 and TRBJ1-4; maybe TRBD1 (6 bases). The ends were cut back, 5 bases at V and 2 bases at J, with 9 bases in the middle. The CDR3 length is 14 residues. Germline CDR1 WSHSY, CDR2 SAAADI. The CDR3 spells CASSNTGTNEKLFF. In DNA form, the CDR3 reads TGCGCCAGCAGTAACACAGGGACTAATGAAAAACTGTTTTTT.

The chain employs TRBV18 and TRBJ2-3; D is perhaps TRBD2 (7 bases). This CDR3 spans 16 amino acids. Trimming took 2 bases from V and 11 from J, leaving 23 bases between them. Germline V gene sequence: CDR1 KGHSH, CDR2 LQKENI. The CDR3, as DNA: TGTGCCAGCTCACCAAACTCTCGGGGGGCGGCCTCGGGGCAGTATTTT. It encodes CASSPNSRGAASGQYF.

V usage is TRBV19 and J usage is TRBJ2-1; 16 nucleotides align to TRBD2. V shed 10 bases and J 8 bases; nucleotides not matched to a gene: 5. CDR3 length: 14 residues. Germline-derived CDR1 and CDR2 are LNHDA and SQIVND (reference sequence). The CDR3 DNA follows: TGTGCCACAACCGGGACTAGCGGGAGGGATGAGCAGTTCTTC. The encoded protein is CATTGTSGRDEQFF.

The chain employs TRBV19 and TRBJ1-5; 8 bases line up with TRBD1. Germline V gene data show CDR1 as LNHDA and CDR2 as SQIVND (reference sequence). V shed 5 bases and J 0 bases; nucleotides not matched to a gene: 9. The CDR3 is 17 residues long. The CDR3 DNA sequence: TGTGCCAGTAGTCCTCGACAGGGGACGGTTAGCAATCAGCCCCAGCATTTT. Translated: CASSPRQGTVSNQPQHF.

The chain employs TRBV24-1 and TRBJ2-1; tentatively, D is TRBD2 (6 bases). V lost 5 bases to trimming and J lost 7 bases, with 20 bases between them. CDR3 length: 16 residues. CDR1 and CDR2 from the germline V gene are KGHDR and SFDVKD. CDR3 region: CATSAYGPGLRNEQFF. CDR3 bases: TGTGCCACCAGTGCTTATGGTCCGGGACTCAGAAATGAGCAGTTCTTC.

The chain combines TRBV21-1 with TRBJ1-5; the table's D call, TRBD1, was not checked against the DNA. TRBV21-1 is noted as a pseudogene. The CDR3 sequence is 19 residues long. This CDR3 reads CASSKAPGQGTISNQPQHF. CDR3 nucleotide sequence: TGTGCCAGCAGCAAAGCCCCGGGACAGGGAACCATTAGCAATCAGCCCCAGCATTTT.

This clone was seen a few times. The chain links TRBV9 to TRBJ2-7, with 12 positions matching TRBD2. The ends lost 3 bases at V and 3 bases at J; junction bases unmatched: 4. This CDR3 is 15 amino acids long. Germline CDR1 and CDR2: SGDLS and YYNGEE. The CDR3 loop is CASSAGLAGNYEQYF. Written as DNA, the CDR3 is TGTGCCAGCAGCGCCGGACTAGCGGGAAACTACGAGCAGTACTTC. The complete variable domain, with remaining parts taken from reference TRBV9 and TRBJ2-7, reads DSGVTQTPKHLITATGQRVTLRCSPRSGDLSVYWYQQSLDQGLQFLIQYYNGEERAKGNILERFSAQQFPDLHSELNLSSLELGDSALYFCASSAGLAGNYEQYFGPGTRLTVT.

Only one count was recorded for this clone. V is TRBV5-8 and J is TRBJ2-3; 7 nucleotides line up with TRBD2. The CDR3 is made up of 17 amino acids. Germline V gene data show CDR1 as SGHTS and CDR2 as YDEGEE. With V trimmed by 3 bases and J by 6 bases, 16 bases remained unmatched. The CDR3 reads CASSSNPRTRFGDTQYF. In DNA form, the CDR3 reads TGTGCCAGCAGCTCAAACCCCAGGACTAGGTTCGGGGATACGCAGTATTTT.